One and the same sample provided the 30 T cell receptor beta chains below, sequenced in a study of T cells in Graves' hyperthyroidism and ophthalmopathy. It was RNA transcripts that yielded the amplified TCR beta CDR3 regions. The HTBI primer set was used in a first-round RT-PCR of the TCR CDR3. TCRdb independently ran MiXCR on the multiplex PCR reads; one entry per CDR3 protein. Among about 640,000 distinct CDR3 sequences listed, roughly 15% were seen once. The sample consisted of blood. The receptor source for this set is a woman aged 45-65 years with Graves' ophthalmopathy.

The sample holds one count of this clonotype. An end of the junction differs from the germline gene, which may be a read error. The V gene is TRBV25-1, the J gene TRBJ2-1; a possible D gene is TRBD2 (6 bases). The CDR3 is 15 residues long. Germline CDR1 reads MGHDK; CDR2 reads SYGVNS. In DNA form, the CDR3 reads TGTGCCAGCAGTGAATGGGGGGATAGAGACAATGGGCAGTTCTTC. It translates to CASSEWGDRDNGQFF.

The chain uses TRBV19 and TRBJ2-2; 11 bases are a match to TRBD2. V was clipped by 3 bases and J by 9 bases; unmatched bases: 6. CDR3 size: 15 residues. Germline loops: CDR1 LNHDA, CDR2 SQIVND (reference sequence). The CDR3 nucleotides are TGTGCCAGTAGTATCGGGACTAGCGGTCCCCGGGAGCTGTTTTTT. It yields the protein CASSIGTSGPRELFF. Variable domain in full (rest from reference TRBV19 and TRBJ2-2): DGGITQSPKYLFRKEGQNVTLSCEQNLNHDAMYWYRQDPGQGLRLIYYSQIVNDFQKGDIAEGYSVSREKKESFPLTVTSAQKNPTAFYLCASSIGTSGPRELFFGEGSRLTVL.

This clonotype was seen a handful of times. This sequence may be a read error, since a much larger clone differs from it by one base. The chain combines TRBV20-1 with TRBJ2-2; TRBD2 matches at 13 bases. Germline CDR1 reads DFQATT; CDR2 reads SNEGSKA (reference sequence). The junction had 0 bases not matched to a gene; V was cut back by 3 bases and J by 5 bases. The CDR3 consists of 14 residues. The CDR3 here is CSARGLAGTGELFF. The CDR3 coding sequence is TGCAGTGCTAGGGGACTAGCGGGAACCGGGGAGCTGTTTTTT.

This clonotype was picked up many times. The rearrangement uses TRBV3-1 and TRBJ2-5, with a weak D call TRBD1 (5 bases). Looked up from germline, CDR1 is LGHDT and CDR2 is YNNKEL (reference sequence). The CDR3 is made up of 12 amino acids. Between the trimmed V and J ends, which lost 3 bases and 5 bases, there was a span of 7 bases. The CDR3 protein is CASSHQGETQYF. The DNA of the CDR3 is TGTGCCAGCAGCCACCAGGGTGAGACCCAGTACTTC.

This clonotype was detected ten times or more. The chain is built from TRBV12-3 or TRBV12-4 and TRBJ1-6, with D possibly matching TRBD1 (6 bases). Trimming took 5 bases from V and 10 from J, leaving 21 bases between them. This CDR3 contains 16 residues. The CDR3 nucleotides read TGTGCCAGCAGTCCAGGGGATGAGGGTTATGTATCACCCCTCCACTTT. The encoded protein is CASSPGDEGYVSPLHF.

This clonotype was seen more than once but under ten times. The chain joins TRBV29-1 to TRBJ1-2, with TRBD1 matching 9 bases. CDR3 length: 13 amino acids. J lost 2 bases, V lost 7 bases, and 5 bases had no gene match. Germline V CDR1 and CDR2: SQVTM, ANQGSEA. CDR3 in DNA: TGCAGCGCTACAGGGGGCGGAAACTATGGCTACACCTTC. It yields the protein CSATGGGNYGYTF.

The DNA for the CDR3 is TGTGCCAGCAGTTTATCCGTGACTAGCGGAAACGGGGAGCTGTTTTTT. It yields the protein CASSLSVTSGNGELFF. The chain recombines TRBV28 with TRBJ2-2; 9 bases match TRBD2. There are 16 residues in the CDR3. With 1 base clipped from V and 7 bases from J, the junction kept 7 bases outside the gene matches. Germline lookup yields CDR1 MDHEN and CDR2 SYDVKM.

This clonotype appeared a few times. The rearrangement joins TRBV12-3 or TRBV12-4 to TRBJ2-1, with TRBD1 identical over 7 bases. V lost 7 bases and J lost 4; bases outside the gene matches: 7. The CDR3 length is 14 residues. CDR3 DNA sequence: TGTGCCAGCAACTTACAGGGGATGTACAATGAGCAGTTCTTC. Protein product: CASNLQGMYNEQFF.

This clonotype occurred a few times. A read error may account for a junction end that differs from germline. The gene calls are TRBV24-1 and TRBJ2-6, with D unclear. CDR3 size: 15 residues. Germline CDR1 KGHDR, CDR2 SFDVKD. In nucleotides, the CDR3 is TGTGCCACCAGGGATTCGTCAGCTGGGGCCAACGTCCTGACTTTC. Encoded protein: CATRDSSAGANVLTF.

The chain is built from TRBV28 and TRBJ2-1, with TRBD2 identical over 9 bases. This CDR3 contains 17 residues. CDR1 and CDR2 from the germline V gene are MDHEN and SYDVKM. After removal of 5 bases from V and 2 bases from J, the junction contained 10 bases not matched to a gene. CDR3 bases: TGTGCCAGCAGTACTACTGCCCCTAGCGGGACCTACAATGAGCAGTTCTTC. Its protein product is CASSTTAPSGTYNEQFF.

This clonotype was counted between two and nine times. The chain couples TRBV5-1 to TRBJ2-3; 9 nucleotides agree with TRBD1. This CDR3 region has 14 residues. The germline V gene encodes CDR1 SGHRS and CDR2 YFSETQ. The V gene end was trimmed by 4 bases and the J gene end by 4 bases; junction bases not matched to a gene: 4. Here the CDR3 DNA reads TGCGCCAGCAGCCGGGACAGGGTTCCAGATACGCAGTATTTT. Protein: CASSRDRVPDTQYF.

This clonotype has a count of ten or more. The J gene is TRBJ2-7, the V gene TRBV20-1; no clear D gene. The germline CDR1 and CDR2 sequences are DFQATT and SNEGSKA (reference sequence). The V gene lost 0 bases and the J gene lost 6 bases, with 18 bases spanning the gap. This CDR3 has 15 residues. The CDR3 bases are TGCAGTGCTAGAGATCGAAGGATAGGGCACGGCGAGCAGTACTTC. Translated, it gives CSARDRRIGHGEQYF.

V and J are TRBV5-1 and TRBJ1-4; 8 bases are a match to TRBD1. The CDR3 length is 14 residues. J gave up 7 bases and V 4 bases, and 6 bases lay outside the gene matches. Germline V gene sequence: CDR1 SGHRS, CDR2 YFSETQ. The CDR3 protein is CASSRTGPSEKLFF. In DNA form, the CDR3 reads TGCGCCAGCAGCCGGACAGGGCCGAGTGAAAAACTGTTTTTT. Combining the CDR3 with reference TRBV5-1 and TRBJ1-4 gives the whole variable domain KAGVTQTPRYLIKTRGQQVTLSCSPISGHRSVSWYQQTPGQGLQFLFEYFSETQRNKGNFPGRFSGRQFSNSRSEMNVSTLELGDSALYLCASSRTGPSEKLFFGSGTQLSVL.

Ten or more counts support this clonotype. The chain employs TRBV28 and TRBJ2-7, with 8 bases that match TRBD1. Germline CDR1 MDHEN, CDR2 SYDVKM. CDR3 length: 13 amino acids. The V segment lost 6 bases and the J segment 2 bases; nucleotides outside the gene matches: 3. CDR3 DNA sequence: TGTGCCAGCAGGGGACAGGCGACCTACGAGCAGTACTTC. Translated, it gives CASRGQATYEQYF. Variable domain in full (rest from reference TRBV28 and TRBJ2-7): DVKVTQSSRYLVKRTGEKVFLECVQDMDHENMFWYRQDPGLGLRLIYFSYDVKMKEKGDIPEGYSVSREKKERFSLILESASTNQTSMYLCASRGQATYEQYFGPGTRLTVT.

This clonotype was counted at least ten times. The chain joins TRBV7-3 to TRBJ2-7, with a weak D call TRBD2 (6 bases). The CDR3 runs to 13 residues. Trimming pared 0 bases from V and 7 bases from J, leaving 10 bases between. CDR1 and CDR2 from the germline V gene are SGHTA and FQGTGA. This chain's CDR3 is CASSLTGGEEQYF. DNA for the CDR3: TGTGCCAGCAGCTTAACGGGGGGAGAGGAGCAGTACTTC.

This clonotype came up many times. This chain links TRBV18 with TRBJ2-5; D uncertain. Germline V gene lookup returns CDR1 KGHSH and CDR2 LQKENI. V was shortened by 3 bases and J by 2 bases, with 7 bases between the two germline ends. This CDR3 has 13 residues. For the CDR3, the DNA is TGTGCCAGCTCACCGTTATGGCAAGAGACCCAGTACTTC. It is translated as CASSPLWQETQYF.

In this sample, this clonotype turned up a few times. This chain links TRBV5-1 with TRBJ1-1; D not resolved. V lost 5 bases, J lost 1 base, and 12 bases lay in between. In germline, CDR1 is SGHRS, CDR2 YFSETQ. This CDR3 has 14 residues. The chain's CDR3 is CASRRRTANTEAFF. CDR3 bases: TGCGCCAGCAGGCGACGGACGGCGAACACTGAAGCTTTCTTT.

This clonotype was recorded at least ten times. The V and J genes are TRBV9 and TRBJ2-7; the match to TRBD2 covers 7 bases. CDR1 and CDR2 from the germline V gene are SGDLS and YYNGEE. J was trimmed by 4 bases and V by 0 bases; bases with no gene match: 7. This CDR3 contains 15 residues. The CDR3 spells CASSVGGRGPYEQYF. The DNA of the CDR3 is TGTGCCAGCAGCGTAGGCGGGAGAGGGCCTTACGAGCAGTACTTC.

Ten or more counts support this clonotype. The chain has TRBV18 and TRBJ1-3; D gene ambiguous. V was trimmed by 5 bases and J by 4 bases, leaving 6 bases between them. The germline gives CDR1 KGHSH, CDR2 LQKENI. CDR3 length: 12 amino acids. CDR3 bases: TGTGCCAGCTCATCCGCAGGAAACACCATATATTTT. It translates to CASSSAGNTIYF. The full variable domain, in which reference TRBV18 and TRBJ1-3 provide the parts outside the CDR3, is NAGVMQNPRHLVRRRGQEARLRCSPMKGHSHVYWYRQLPEEGLKFMVYLQKENIIDESGMPKERFSAEFPKEGPSILRIQQVVRGDSAAYFCASSSAGNTIYFGEGSWLTVV.

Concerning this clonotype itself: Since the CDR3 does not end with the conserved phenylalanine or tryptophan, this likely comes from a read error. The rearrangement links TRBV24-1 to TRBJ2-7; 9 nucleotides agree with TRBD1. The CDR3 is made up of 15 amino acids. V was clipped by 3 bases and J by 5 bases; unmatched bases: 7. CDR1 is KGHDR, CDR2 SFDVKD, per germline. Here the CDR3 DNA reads TGTGCCACCAGTGATGCCGGGACAGGGCGTCACGAGCAGTACCTC. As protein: CATSDAGTGRHEQYL.

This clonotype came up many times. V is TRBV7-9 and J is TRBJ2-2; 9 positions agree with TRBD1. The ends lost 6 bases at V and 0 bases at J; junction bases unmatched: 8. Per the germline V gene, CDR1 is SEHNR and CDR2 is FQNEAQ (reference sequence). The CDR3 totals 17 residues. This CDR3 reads CASRPTGGLANTGELFF. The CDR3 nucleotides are TGTGCCAGCAGGCCCACAGGGGGCTTGGCGAACACCGGGGAGCTGTTTTTT.

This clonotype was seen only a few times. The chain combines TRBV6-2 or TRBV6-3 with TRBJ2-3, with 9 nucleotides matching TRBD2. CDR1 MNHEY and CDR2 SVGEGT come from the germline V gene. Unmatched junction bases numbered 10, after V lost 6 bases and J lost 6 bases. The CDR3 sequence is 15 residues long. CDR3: CASRGVAGVADTQYF. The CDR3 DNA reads TGTGCCAGCAGAGGGGTAGCGGGAGTGGCGGATACGCAGTATTTT.

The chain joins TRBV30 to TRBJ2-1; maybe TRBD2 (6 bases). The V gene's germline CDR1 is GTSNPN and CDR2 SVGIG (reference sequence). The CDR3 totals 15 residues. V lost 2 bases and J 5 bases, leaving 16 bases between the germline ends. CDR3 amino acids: CAWSTGLLKDNEQFF. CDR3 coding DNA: TGTGCCTGGAGTACGGGACTGTTAAAAGACAATGAGCAGTTCTTC.

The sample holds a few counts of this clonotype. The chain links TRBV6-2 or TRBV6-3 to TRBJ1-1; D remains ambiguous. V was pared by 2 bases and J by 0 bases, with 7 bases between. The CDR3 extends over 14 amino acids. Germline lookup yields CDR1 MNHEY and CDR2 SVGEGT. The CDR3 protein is CASSYEGMNTEAFF. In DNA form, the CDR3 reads TGTGCCAGCAGTTACGAGGGAATGAACACTGAAGCTTTCTTT.

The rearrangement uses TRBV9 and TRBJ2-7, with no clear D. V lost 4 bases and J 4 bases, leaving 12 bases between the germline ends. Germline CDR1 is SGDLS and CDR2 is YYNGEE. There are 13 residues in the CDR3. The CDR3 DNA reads TGTGCCAGCAGCCCCCCCCGAGCGTACGAGCAGTACTTC. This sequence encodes CASSPPRAYEQYF.

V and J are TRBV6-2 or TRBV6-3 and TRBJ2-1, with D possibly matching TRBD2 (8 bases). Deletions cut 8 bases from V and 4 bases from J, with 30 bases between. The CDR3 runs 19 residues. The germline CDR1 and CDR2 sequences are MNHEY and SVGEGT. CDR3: CASGTDRLLSGSVYNEQFF. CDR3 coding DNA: TGTGCCAGCGGCACGGACAGGCTTCTAAGCGGGAGTGTTTACAATGAGCAGTTCTTC.

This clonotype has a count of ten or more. CDR3 protein: CSARGGGAGDQPQHF. CDR3 in DNA: TGCAGTGCTAGAGGGGGAGGGGCAGGGGATCAGCCCCAGCATTTT. The chain employs TRBV20-1 and TRBJ1-5; D is perhaps TRBD1 (6 bases). Looked up from germline, CDR1 is DFQATT and CDR2 is SNEGSKA (reference sequence). The CDR3 is 15 residues long. Trimming cost V 1 base and J 5 bases, with 15 bases left between them.

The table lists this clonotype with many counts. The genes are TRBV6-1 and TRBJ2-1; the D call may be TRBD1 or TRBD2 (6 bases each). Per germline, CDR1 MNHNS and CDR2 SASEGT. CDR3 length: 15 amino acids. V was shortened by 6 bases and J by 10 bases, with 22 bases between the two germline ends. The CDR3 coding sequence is TGTGCCAGCAGAGCCGACAGGCTGGGAGGTTGGGAGCAGTTCTTC. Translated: CASRADRLGGWEQFF.

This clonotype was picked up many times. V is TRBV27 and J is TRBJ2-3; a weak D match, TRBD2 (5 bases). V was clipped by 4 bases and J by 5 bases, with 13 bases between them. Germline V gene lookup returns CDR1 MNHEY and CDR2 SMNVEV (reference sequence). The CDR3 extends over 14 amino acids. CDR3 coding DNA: TGTGCCAGCAGTTATGCACTAGTATTAGATACGCAGTATTTT. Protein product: CASSYALVLDTQYF.

The CDR3 nucleotides are TGTGCCAGCTCACCTCAGACAGGGGTCTATGGCTACACCTTC. Its translation is CASSPQTGVYGYTF. The rearrangement uses TRBV18 and TRBJ1-2; TRBD1 matches 8 bases. The CDR3 contains 14 residues. The trim removed 3 bases at V and 4 bases at J, leaving 4 bases unmatched. CDR1 is KGHSH, CDR2 LQKENI, per germline.